This TCR beta chain is from a study of T-cell memory formation after mild COVID-19. At the level of the study: Clusters of TCRs were largely donor specific.

Whole-study results and caveats: CD4+ contracting clones were mainly CM and EM; CD8+ ones, EMRA. Researchers found some responding clones in pre-infection memory, a sign that cross-reactive memory joined.

Ten or more counts support this clonotype. The target antigen is unknown. 5'RACE with constant-segment primers built TCRalpha and TCRbeta cDNA libraries with UMIs. From the 5' RACE reads, TCRdb called clonotypes with MiXCR, one entry per CDR3 protein. The data show 400,000 to 450,000 distinct CDR3 sequences, more than 15% seen once. V was clipped by 3 bases and J by 4 bases; unmatched bases: 13. The CDR3 has 17 residues. The germline V gene has CDR1 SGHRS and CDR2 YFSETQ. The V call is TRBV5-1, the J call TRBJ2-3; 8 bases line up with TRBD2. Sequencing was performed on PBMCs or a T cell subset sorted from them (not recorded which). The origin of this receptor is a man aged 18 to 30 who had mild COVID-19 (a few samples of this study predate the infection). Cell type and time point are not known. The CDR3 bases are TGCGCCAGCAGCTCGAGGCCTCCGGGGGGGGCATCAGATACGCAGTATTTT. Translated: CASSSRPPGGASDTQYF. The variable domain in full, with the rest retrieved from reference TRBV5-1 and TRBJ2-3, is KAGVTQTPRYLIKTRGQQVTLSCSPISGHRSVSWYQQTPGQGLQFLFEYFSETQRNKGNFPGRFSGRQFSNSRSEMNVSTLELGDSALYLCASSSRPPGGASDTQYFGPGTRLTVL.